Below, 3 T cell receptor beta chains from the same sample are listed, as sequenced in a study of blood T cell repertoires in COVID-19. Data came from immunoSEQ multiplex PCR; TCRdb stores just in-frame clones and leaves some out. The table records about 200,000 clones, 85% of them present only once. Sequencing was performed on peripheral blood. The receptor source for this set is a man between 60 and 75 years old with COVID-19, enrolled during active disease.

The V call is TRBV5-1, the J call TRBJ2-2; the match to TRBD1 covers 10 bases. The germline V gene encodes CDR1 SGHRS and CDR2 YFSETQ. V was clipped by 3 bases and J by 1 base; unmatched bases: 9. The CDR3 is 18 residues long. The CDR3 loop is CASSSRNRTGGNTGELFF. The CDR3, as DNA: TGCGCCAGCAGCTCAAGAAACCGGACAGGGGGGAACACCGGGGAGCTGTTTTTT. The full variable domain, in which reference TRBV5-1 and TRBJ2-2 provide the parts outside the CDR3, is KAGVTQTPRYLIKTRGQQVTLSCSPISGHRSVSWYQQTPGQGLQFLFEYFSETQRNKGNFPGRFSGRQFSNSRSEMNVSTLELGDSALYLCASSSRNRTGGNTGELFFGEGSRLTVL.

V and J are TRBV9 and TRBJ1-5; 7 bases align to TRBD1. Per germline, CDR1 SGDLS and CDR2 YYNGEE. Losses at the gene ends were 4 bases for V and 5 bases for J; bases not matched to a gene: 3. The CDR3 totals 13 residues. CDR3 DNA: TGTGCCAGCAGCTTCAGGGGGGATCAGCCCCAGCATTTT. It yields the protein CASSFRGDQPQHF.

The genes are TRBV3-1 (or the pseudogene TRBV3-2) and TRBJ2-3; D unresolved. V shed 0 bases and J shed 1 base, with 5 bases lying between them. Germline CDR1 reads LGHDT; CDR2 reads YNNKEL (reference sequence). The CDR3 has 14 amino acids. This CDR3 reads CASSQDSRTDTQYF. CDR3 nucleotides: TGTGCCAGCAGCCAAGATTCTCGCACAGATACGCAGTATTTT.